The sequence of this T cell receptor (beta chain) was determined in a study of blood T cell repertoires in COVID-19. Overall study context: The origin of the acute and convalescent COVID-19 samples was the United States, Italy and Spain. Nucleic acid was either cDNA or gDNA, and it came from T cells, B-cell-depleted T cells, or PBMCs.

Enrolment of Seattle patients took place during active infection, and they were followed longitudinally. After removal of 3 bases from V and 4 bases from J, the junction contained 4 bases not matched to a gene. The CDR3 has 15 residues. Germline V gene sequence: CDR1 WSHSY, CDR2 SAAADI. Sequencing used immunoSEQ multiplex PCR; TCRdb keeps in-frame clones, though not all of them. The data contain about 160,000 clones, approximately 84% of them singletons. The TCR was taken from a woman in her fifties or sixties with COVID-19, enrolled during active disease. The genes are TRBV10-2 and TRBJ2-1, with 9 bases that match TRBD2. Specimen: peripheral blood. The CDR3 is CASSDGRGGYNEQFF. CDR3 nucleotide sequence: TGCGCCAGCAGTGATGGGCGGGGGGGGTACAATGAGCAGTTCTTC.